Listed below are T cell receptor beta chains from one sample, sequenced in a study of T cell responses to AZD1222 COVID-19 vaccine. Method: immunoSEQ multiplex PCR; TCRdb's copy keeps in-frame clones and lacks some. The sample carries approximately 140,000 clones, approximately 90% recorded once. This material consisted of peripheral blood, taken on day 0 of AZD1222 vaccination. The receptors come from an adult in good health. Both conserved end residues are part of each CDR3. A D gene is named only where the DNA matches it firmly. Expanded clones get a size class; other rows say once, few or many, or leave the size out.

TGCGCCAGCAGATGGACAGGGATGGGTGAAGCTTTCTTT | CASRWTGMGEAFF | medium-sized | 13 | TRBJ1-1 | TRBD1 | TRBV5-1
TGTGCCAGCAGCCAAGAGCTAGCGGGAGTGAACACCGGGGAGCTGTTTTTT | CASSQELAGVNTGELFF | - | 17 | TRBJ2-2 | TRBD2 | TRBV4-2
TGCGCCAGCAGCCCAAGACTAGCGGGAGGCCAAGATACGCAGTATTTT | CASSPRLAGGQDTQYF | - | 16 | TRBJ2-3 | TRBD2 | TRBV4-3
TGTGCCAGCAGTTTAGATAGAGAGACCCAGTACTTC | CASSLDRETQYF | - | 12 | TRBJ2-5 | - | TRBV27
TGTGCCAGCAGCCAAACAGGGGGCGACACCGGGGAGCTGTTTTTT | CASSQTGGDTGELFF | - | 15 | TRBJ2-2 | TRBD1 | TRBV11-3
TGTGCCTGGAGTGGATTGGACAGGGAGGGAGGCGGGGAGCTGTTTTTT | CAWSGLDREGGGELFF | - | 16 | TRBJ2-2 | - | TRBV30
TGTGCCACCAGTGGAGGGGGCAATCAGCCCCAGCATTTT | CATSGGGNQPQHF | - | 13 | TRBJ1-5 | - | TRBV24-1
TGTGCCAGCAGCGCCCCCGGAAACACCATATATTTT | CASSAPGNTIYF | once | 12 | TRBJ1-3 | - | TRBV7-9
TGTGCCATCAGTGAGAACAACGAGCAGTACTTC | CAISENNEQYF | - | 11 | TRBJ2-7 | - | TRBV10-3
TGTGCCAGCAGCGTAGAGTGGACACCCACCGGGGAGCTGTTTTTT | CASSVEWTPTGELFF | - | 15 | TRBJ2-2 | - | TRBV9
TGTGCCAGCAGCGTAGTTTGGACACACGGGCCAGGAGGTGGTGGCGGGGAGCTGTTTTTT | CASSVVWTHGPGGGGGELFF | - | 20 | TRBJ2-2 | - | TRBV9
TGTGCCAGTAGTATATTTCCCCGGACTAGCGGGGGGAGGTCCAAAAACATTCAGTACTTC | CASSIFPRTSGGRSKNIQYF | - | 20 | TRBJ2-4 | TRBD2 | TRBV19
TGCGCCAGCAGTTTATCAGGGAGCTCCTATAATTCACCCCTCCACTTT | CASSLSGSSYNSPLHF | - | 16 | TRBJ1-6 | - | TRBV5-1
TGTGCCACCAGTGATCCCCGACAGGGCCTGGATAGCTACACCTTC | CATSDPRQGLDSYTF | - | 15 | TRBJ1-2 | TRBD1 | TRBV24-1
TGTGCCAGCTCACCAAAGCCCGGGGACCTATTCTATGGCTACACCTTC | CASSPKPGDLFYGYTF | - | 16 | TRBJ1-2 | - | TRBV18
TGTGCCAGTAGGCCCGGACTAGCGAAGGGCGAGCAGTACTTC | CASRPGLAKGEQYF | - | 14 | TRBJ2-7 | TRBD2 | TRBV19
TGTGCCAGCAGCGTAGATAGTAGGGGGAGGTACGAGCAGTACTTC | CASSVDSRGRYEQYF | - | 15 | TRBJ2-7 | - | TRBV9
TGCAGCGTTGATTTGGGGGTCTTCCACTACAATGAGCAGTTCTTC | CSVDLGVFHYNEQFF | - | 15 | TRBJ2-1 | - | TRBV29-1
TGCGCCAGCACCGTATCCTCTTCGAGACAGGAGTACAATGAGCAGTTCTTC | CASTVSSSRQEYNEQFF | - | 17 | TRBJ2-1 | - | TRBV4-1
TGTGCCAGCAGCCAAGAGGGTCGCTATGGCTACACCTTC | CASSQEGRYGYTF | - | 13 | TRBJ1-2 | - | TRBV3-1/TRBV3-2
TGTGCCTGGAGTGCCCGTTGGGGTGGCTACACCTTC | CAWSARWGGYTF | - | 12 | TRBJ1-2 | - | TRBV30
TGCGCCAGCAGCTTGGCCAGGACGGGTACGAACACCGGGGAGCTGTTTTTT | CASSLARTGTNTGELFF | few | 17 | TRBJ2-2 | - | TRBV5-1
TGCGCCAGCAGATTAGGACAGGGGAGAGATTCACCCCTCCACTTT | CASRLGQGRDSPLHF | - | 15 | TRBJ1-6 | TRBD1 | TRBV10-2
TGTGCCTGGAGTGTGGGCAGGGAGGGGGTCGAGCAGTACTTC | CAWSVGREGVEQYF | - | 14 | TRBJ2-7 | - | TRBV30
TGTGCCATCAGTGACCCGGGACAGGTACGCTCTGGGGCCAACGTCCTGACTTTC | CAISDPGQVRSGANVLTF | - | 18 | TRBJ2-6 | TRBD1 | TRBV10-3
TGCGCCAGCAGCCAGGACGCCGTGGGCTACGAGCAGTACTTC | CASSQDAVGYEQYF | - | 14 | TRBJ2-7 | - | TRBV4-1
TGTGCCAGCAGCGTAGATGGAGAGCCGGCTAATTCACCCCTCCACTTT | CASSVDGEPANSPLHF | - | 16 | TRBJ1-6 | - | TRBV9
TGCAGCGTGGGGGGAGGGAATGAAAAACTGTTTTTT | CSVGGGNEKLFF | - | 12 | TRBJ1-4 | - | TRBV29-1
TGTGCCAGCAGCTTGGACTATAACACCGGGGAGCTGTTTTTT | CASSLDYNTGELFF | - | 14 | TRBJ2-2 | - | TRBV11-2
TGTGCCAGCAGCTTCGGGACAGCTAATAGCAATCAGCCCCAGCATTTT | CASSFGTANSNQPQHF | - | 16 | TRBJ1-5 | TRBD1 | TRBV7-2
TGTGCCAGCAGTTACTCGAGGCTAGCGGGGGGCTACGAGCAGTACTTC | CASSYSRLAGGYEQYF | - | 16 | TRBJ2-7 | TRBD2 | TRBV6-5
TGTGCCTGGAGCTCCGGGACATTGGATTTCTACGAGCAGTACTTC | CAWSSGTLDFYEQYF | - | 15 | TRBJ2-7 | - | TRBV30
TGTGCCAGCAGCTTAAGCGTGGAGCAGTTCTTC | CASSLSVEQFF | - | 11 | TRBJ2-1 | - | TRBV13
TGTGCCAGTAGTATGGCTCGATATGAGCAGTTCTTC | CASSMARYEQFF | - | 12 | TRBJ2-1 | - | TRBV19
TGTGCCAGCAGCCCACGACTAGCGGGAGGGCCTAGCACAGATACGCAGTATTTT | CASSPRLAGGPSTDTQYF | - | 18 | TRBJ2-3 | TRBD2 | TRBV7-9
TGTGCCAGCAGCTCCCGAAGACTAGCGGGGTTTAGGAATGAGCAGTTCTTC | CASSSRRLAGFRNEQFF | - | 17 | TRBJ2-1 | TRBD2 | TRBV7-9
TGTGCCACCAGAGGGCAGGGGGCTAACCTTTACAATGAGCAGTTCTTC | CATRGQGANLYNEQFF | - | 16 | TRBJ2-1 | TRBD1 | TRBV24-1
TGTGCCAGCAGCCGAAAAGGGGGGGGGACTAATGAAAAACTGTTTTTT | CASSRKGGGTNEKLFF | - | 16 | TRBJ1-4 | - | TRBV14
TGTGCCAGCCAGACGGATTATAGCAATCAGCCCCAGCATTTT | CASQTDYSNQPQHF | - | 14 | TRBJ1-5 | - | TRBV2
TGCGCCAGCAGCTTGGAGGCCTTATTGCAAGAGCAGTACTTC | CASSLEALLQEQYF | - | 14 | TRBJ2-7 | - | TRBV5-1
TGTGCCAGCAGCTTGGGACAGGGACCCTACGAGCAGTACTTC | CASSLGQGPYEQYF | - | 14 | TRBJ2-7 | TRBD1 | TRBV5-5
TGTGCCAGCGCCACAGAGGCCTATGGCTACACCTTC | CASATEAYGYTF | once | 12 | TRBJ1-2 | - | TRBV12-3/TRBV12-4
TGTGCCAGCAGTCCCCGGACAGGGGACGAGCAGTACTTC | CASSPRTGDEQYF | - | 13 | TRBJ2-7 | TRBD1 | TRBV6-2/TRBV6-3
TGTGCTAGTGGTTTGGTATTATCGGCGCCTTACACTGAAGCTTTCTTT | CASGLVLSAPYTEAFF | - | 16 | TRBJ1-1 | - | TRBV12-5
TGTGCCACCAGTACGGGAGGTGGGACTCTTAGGGATGAGCAGTTCTTC | CATSTGGGTLRDEQFF | - | 16 | TRBJ2-1 | TRBD2 | TRBV24-1
TGCACCAGCAGCCAAGTAAGGCTAGCGGGATTGTACCAAGAGACCCAGTACTTC | CTSSQVRLAGLYQETQYF | - | 18 | TRBJ2-5 | - | TRBV1
TGTGCCAGCAGAGTCGGGGCCACTGAAGCTTTCTTT | CASRVGATEAFF | - | 12 | TRBJ1-1 | - | TRBV6-5
TGTGCCAGCAGGTACCGGGACGGGGGTTCTCAGACCCAGTACTTC | CASRYRDGGSQTQYF | - | 15 | TRBJ2-5 | - | TRBV2
TGTGCCAGCAGCCGGGGACTAGCGGAGATGGGGCAGTTCTTC | CASSRGLAEMGQFF | - | 14 | TRBJ2-1 | TRBD2 | TRBV27
TGCGCCAGCAGCTGGACAGAATCCCGACCCTACGAGCAGTACTTC | CASSWTESRPYEQYF | - | 15 | TRBJ2-7 | - | TRBV5-1
TGTGCCAGCGATGTGGGGGGCGCGGGTGGCTACACCTTC | CASDVGGAGGYTF | - | 13 | TRBJ1-2 | - | TRBV6-5